Listed below are T cell receptor beta chains from one sample, sequenced in a study of Graves' ophthalmopathy and Graves' hyperthyroidism. From the multiplex PCR reads, TCRdb called clonotypes with MiXCR, one entry per CDR3 protein. The sample lists roughly 380,000 distinct CDR3 sequences, less than 20% seen once, with roughly 7% in the top ten. The material sequenced was peripheral blood. The receptors come from a woman aged 18-29 years with stable Graves' hyperthyroidism. CDR3s include the opening cysteine and the closing phenylalanine or tryptophan. Fields, in order: D gene, J gene, V gene, clone size, CDR3 DNA, CDR3 protein. D genes are given only for firm matches. The listing skips clone size in some rows; elsewhere it reads once, few, many or a size class.

d_call: NA
j_call: TRBJ1-1
v_call: TRBV7-9
clone_size: NA
cdr3_nt: TGTGCCAGCAGAACTAGAGGGGTCAGGGGCCCTGAAGCTTTCTTT
cdr3_aa: CASRTRGVRGPEAFF

d_call: TRBD2
j_call: TRBJ2-7
v_call: TRBV7-2
clone_size: NA
cdr3_nt: TGTGCCAGCAGCCTTAGCGGGAGGAGCTCCTACGAGCAGTACTTC
cdr3_aa: CASSLSGRSSYEQYF

d_call: TRBD2
j_call: TRBJ2-2
v_call: TRBV20-1
clone_size: many
cdr3_nt: TGCAGTGCTAGAGATTCGACTAGCGGGATGGGCGGGGAGCTGTTTTTT
cdr3_aa: CSARDSTSGMGGELFF

d_call: NA
j_call: TRBJ1-5
v_call: TRBV6-1
clone_size: NA
cdr3_nt: TGTGCCAGCAGTGAGCTACTAGATATCAATCCGTCCCAGCATTTT
cdr3_aa: CASSELLDINPSQHF

d_call: NA
j_call: TRBJ1-2
v_call: TRBV24-1
clone_size: many
cdr3_nt: TGTGCCACCAGTGAGCAGGGGTTCTATGGCTACACCTTC
cdr3_aa: CATSEQGFYGYTF

d_call: NA
j_call: TRBJ1-1
v_call: TRBV6-2/TRBV6-3
clone_size: many
cdr3_nt: TGTGCCAGCACAATGGGACGGTTGAACACTGAAGCTTTCTTT
cdr3_aa: CASTMGRLNTEAFF

d_call: NA
j_call: TRBJ2-2
v_call: TRBV4-1
clone_size: NA
cdr3_nt: TGCGCCAGCGGCAGAAGAACCGGGGAGCTGTTTTTT
cdr3_aa: CASGRRTGELFF

d_call: NA
j_call: TRBJ1-6
v_call: TRBV7-2
clone_size: many
cdr3_nt: TGTGCCAGCAGCTTAAAACGTTTAGGGTCCCATAATTCACCCCTCCACTTT
cdr3_aa: CASSLKRLGSHNSPLHF

d_call: TRBD2
j_call: TRBJ2-7
v_call: TRBV20-1
clone_size: many
cdr3_nt: TGCAGTGCTAGTCCGACTAGCGGGTACTACGAGCAGTACTTC
cdr3_aa: CSASPTSGYYEQYF

d_call: TRBD1
j_call: TRBJ2-7
v_call: TRBV6-2/TRBV6-3
clone_size: many
cdr3_nt: TGTGCCAGCAGTCATGGACAGGGAGAGACCTACGAGCAGTACTTC
cdr3_aa: CASSHGQGETYEQYF

d_call: TRBD1
j_call: TRBJ1-1
v_call: TRBV6-1
clone_size: many
cdr3_nt: TGTGCCAGCAGTGCGATGCAGGGGGGCACTGAAGCTTTCTTT
cdr3_aa: CASSAMQGGTEAFF

d_call: NA
j_call: TRBJ2-4
v_call: TRBV5-6
clone_size: few
cdr3_nt: TGTGCCAGCAGCTTGGGAGGGCCGGCGAGAAACATTCAGTACTTC
cdr3_aa: CASSLGGPARNIQYF

d_call: NA
j_call: TRBJ1-5
v_call: TRBV20-1
clone_size: many
cdr3_nt: TGCAGTGCTAGACCCGCCGCGGATAGCAATCAGCCCCAGCATTTT
cdr3_aa: CSARPAADSNQPQHF

d_call: TRBD1
j_call: TRBJ1-5
v_call: TRBV9
clone_size: many
cdr3_nt: TGTGCCAGCAGCGTATTAACGGACAGGCAAAATCAGCCCCAGCATTTT
cdr3_aa: CASSVLTDRQNQPQHF

d_call: NA
j_call: TRBJ2-5
v_call: TRBV4-2
clone_size: few
cdr3_nt: TGTGCCAGCAGCCAAGAGGTGGTAATCCAAGAGACCCAGTACTTC
cdr3_aa: CASSQEVVIQETQYF

d_call: NA
j_call: TRBJ2-4
v_call: TRBV6-5
clone_size: NA
cdr3_nt: TGTGCCAGCAGTTACTATCAGTCCCCGGGTGCCAAAAACATTCAGTACTTC
cdr3_aa: CASSYYQSPGAKNIQYF

d_call: NA
j_call: TRBJ2-7
v_call: TRBV5-1
clone_size: many
cdr3_nt: TGCGCCAGCAGCTTAAAAAGGGGCAGCGAGCAGTACTTC
cdr3_aa: CASSLKRGSEQYF

d_call: TRBD1
j_call: TRBJ1-2
v_call: TRBV6-1
clone_size: many
cdr3_nt: TGTGCCAGCAGTCCAACAGGGGGCACTAACTATGGCTACACCTTC
cdr3_aa: CASSPTGGTNYGYTF

d_call: NA
j_call: TRBJ1-1
v_call: TRBV12-3/TRBV12-4
clone_size: many
cdr3_nt: TGTGCCACCACCCAGACGGTTAACACTGAAGCTTTCTTT
cdr3_aa: CATTQTVNTEAFF

d_call: NA
j_call: TRBJ1-2
v_call: TRBV12-3/TRBV12-4
clone_size: many
cdr3_nt: TGTGCCAGCAGCTCTTCCCCTCCTATCTATGGCTACACCTTC
cdr3_aa: CASSSSPPIYGYTF

d_call: NA
j_call: TRBJ2-2
v_call: TRBV9
clone_size: many
cdr3_nt: TGTGCCAGCAGCGGAAGGGGCCTTGGCACCGGGGAGCTGTTTTTT
cdr3_aa: CASSGRGLGTGELFF

d_call: NA
j_call: TRBJ1-1
v_call: TRBV15
clone_size: many
cdr3_nt: TGTGCCACCAGCGAGATTCGGGGTATAAACACTGAAGCTTTCTTT
cdr3_aa: CATSEIRGINTEAFF

d_call: NA
j_call: TRBJ2-7
v_call: TRBV20-1
clone_size: many
cdr3_nt: TGCAGTGCTAGAGTGTCCGGGACATTGGGCTACGAGCAGTACTTC
cdr3_aa: CSARVSGTLGYEQYF

d_call: NA
j_call: TRBJ2-7
v_call: TRBV3-1
clone_size: many
cdr3_nt: TGTGCCAGCAGCCAAGAACTCGGAGAGCCCGTGGCCGAGCAGTACTTC
cdr3_aa: CASSQELGEPVAEQYF

d_call: NA
j_call: TRBJ1-1
v_call: TRBV19
clone_size: NA
cdr3_nt: TGTGCCATTCCACACCAGTACACTGAAGCTTTCTTT
cdr3_aa: CAIPHQYTEAFF